This TCR beta chain was sequenced during a study of tumor and adjacent non-tumor tissue in lung cancer. This sample's RNA came from whole unsorted tissue. The library came from three nested PCR rounds adapted from ARM-PCR protocols. Each CDR3 protein is one row after TCRdb ran MiXCR on the multiplex PCR reads. The sample holds roughly 200,000 distinct CDR3 sequences; over 55% are singletons and the top ten take about 23%. About this clonotype: An end of the junction does not agree with germline; a read error may underlie this.

The CDR3 runs to 14 residues. Germline V gives CDR1 SGHAT, CDR2 FQNNGV. This TCR was recovered from a man between 60 and 75 years old with non-small cell lung cancer. Sample: lung tumor tissue. V gene TRBV11-2 combines with J gene TRBJ2-6, with D possibly being TRBD1 (5 bases). The CDR3 DNA reads TGTGTCAGTAGTCCTATCTTTGGGGCCAACGTCCTGGCTTTC. It translates to CVSSPIFGANVLAF.